These 9 T cell receptor beta chains were all obtained from the same sample, sequenced in a study of blood T cell repertoires in COVID-19. Clones were sequenced by immunoSEQ multiplex PCR, and TCRdb holds only the in-frame ones, with some missing. The sample lists approximately 440,000 clones; about 85% were seen once. Sequencing input: PBMCs or T cells enriched from blood (not recorded which). These receptor sequences come from a woman aged 18-29 years who had recovered from COVID-19.

The J gene is TRBJ1-5, the V gene TRBV7-2; 9 nucleotides agree with TRBD1. The J segment lost 2 bases and the V segment lost 5 bases, leaving 4 bases of the junction unmatched. The CDR3 extends over 15 amino acids. Germline CDR1 SGHTA, CDR2 FQGNSA. The chain's CDR3 is CASSRDREGNQPQHF. The CDR3 DNA sequence: TGTGCCAGCAGCCGGGACAGGGAAGGCAATCAGCCCCAGCATTTT.

V gene TRBV30 combines with J gene TRBJ1-3, with D unclear. Deletions cut 0 bases from V and 0 bases from J, with 9 bases between. Germline values: CDR1 GTSNPN, CDR2 SVGIG (reference sequence). The CDR3 has 15 residues. In DNA, the CDR3 is TGTGCCTGGAGTGTACAGACCCACTCTGGAAACACCATATATTTT. It translates to CAWSVQTHSGNTIYF. Full variable domain (missing parts from reference TRBV30 and TRBJ1-3): SQTIHQWPATLVQPVGSPLSLECTVEGTSNPNLYWYRQAAGRGLQLLFYSVGIGQISSEVPQNLSASRPQDRQFILSSKKLLLSDSGFYLCAWSVQTHSGNTIYFGEGSWLTVV.

The J gene is TRBJ1-6, the V gene TRBV30, with D possibly matching TRBD1 (6 bases). The CDR3 is 14 residues long. Germline CDR1 and CDR2: GTSNPN and SVGIG (reference sequence). V gave up 3 bases and J gave up 10 bases, with 16 bases separating them. DNA for the CDR3: TGTGCCTGGAGCGTTGGGGGAGGGGGGTCACCCCTCCACTTT. As protein: CAWSVGGGGSPLHF.

V gene TRBV7-3 combines with J gene TRBJ2-5; 9 positions agree with TRBD2. Germline-derived CDR1 and CDR2 are SGHTA and FQGTGA. The CDR3 has 13 residues. V shed 3 bases, J shed 5 bases, and the junction held 1 base outside the gene matches. The CDR3 DNA is TGTGCCAGCAGCTTGAGCGGGGGGGAGACCCAGTACTTC. This codes for CASSLSGGETQYF.

This clone was detected only once. This chain links TRBV5-4 with TRBJ2-5; 7 bases are shared with TRBD2. This CDR3 region has 16 residues. Trimming at V came to 2 bases and at J to 5 bases, leaving 12 bases not matched to a gene. Germline lookup yields CDR1 SGHNT and CDR2 YYREEE (reference sequence). The CDR3 is CASSFSGSGSWETQYF. CDR3 DNA: TGTGCCAGCAGCTTTAGTGGTAGCGGGTCCTGGGAGACCCAGTACTTC.

The chain links TRBV23-1 to TRBJ1-2, with 7 positions matching TRBD1. TRBV23-1 carries the ORF label, with uncertain function. The CDR3 is 14 residues long. After removal of 7 bases from V and 8 bases from J, the junction contained 13 bases not matched to a gene. The CDR3 here is CASNNLTGWYGYTF. DNA of the CDR3: TGCGCCAGCAATAACCTGACAGGGTGGTACGGCTACACCTTC.

The rearrangement uses TRBV27 and TRBJ2-2; TRBD2 matches 8 bases. The CDR3 runs 14 residues. V was clipped by 4 bases and J by 9 bases; unmatched bases: 7. CDR1 is MNHEY and CDR2 is SMNVEV in the germline V gene (reference sequence). Written as DNA, the CDR3 is TGTGCCAGCAGTTCCGGGGGGGCGGACAGGGAGCTGTTTTTT. Translating it yields CASSSGGADRELFF.

This sequence joins TRBV28 and TRBJ2-2; 9 bases fit TRBD2. J was trimmed by 6 bases and V by 3 bases; bases with no gene match: 2. The CDR3 extends over 14 amino acids. Germline V gene sequence: CDR1 MDHEN, CDR2 SYDVKM. The DNA for the CDR3 is TGTGCCAGCAGTTTTGAGCGGGGGGCCGGGGAGCTGTTTTTT. Its protein product is CASSFERGAGELFF.

The chain combines TRBV10-3 with TRBJ2-5; the D gene is possibly TRBD2 (5 bases). The germline gives CDR1 ENHRY, CDR2 SYGVKD. V lost 4 bases, J lost 2 bases, and 8 bases lay in between. The CDR3 totals 13 residues. CDR3 nucleotide sequence: TGTGCCATCAGTGCCCCGGGGCAAGAGACCCAGTACTTC. Protein: CAISAPGQETQYF.